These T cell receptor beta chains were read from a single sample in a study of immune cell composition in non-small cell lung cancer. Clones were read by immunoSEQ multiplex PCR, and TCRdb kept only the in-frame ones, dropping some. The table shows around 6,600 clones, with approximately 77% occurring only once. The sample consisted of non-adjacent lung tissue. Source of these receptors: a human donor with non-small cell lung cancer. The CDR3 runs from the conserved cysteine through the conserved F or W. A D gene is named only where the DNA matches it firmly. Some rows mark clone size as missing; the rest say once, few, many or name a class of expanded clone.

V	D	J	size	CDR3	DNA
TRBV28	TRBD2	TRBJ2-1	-	CASSYRTSGITEQFF	TGTGCCAGCAGTTATAGGACTAGCGGGATAACTGAGCAGTTCTTC
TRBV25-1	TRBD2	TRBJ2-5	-	CASSRRLAGVGQETQYF	TGTGCCAGCAGTCGCCGACTAGCGGGAGTGGGGCAAGAGACCCAGTACTTC
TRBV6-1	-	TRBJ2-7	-	CASGTPNAAYEQYF	TGTGCCAGCGGTACTCCAAACGCCGCCTACGAGCAGTACTTC
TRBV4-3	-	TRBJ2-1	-	CASSQEPGYGQFF	TGCGCCAGCAGCCAAGAACCAGGGTATGGGCAGTTCTTC
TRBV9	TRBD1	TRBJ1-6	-	CASSARQGNSPLHF	TGTGCCAGCAGCGCCCGACAGGGAAATTCACCCCTCCACTTT
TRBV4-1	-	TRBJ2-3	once	CASSQGQNTDTQYF	TGCGCCAGCAGCCAAGGGCAGAACACAGATACGCAGTATTTT
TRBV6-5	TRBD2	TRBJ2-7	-	CASSYSGLATYEQYF	TGTGCCAGCAGTTACTCCGGACTAGCAACCTACGAGCAGTACTTC
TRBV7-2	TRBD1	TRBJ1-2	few	CASSPGQGAGGYTF	TGTGCCAGCAGCCCGGGACAGGGGGCAGGGGGCTACACCTTC
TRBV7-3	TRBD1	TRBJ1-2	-	CASSLTGRDYGYTF	TGTGCCAGCAGCTTGACAGGGAGAGACTATGGCTACACCTTC
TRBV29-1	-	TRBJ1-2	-	CSVEDPRGPGSGYTF	TGCAGCGTTGAGGATCCCAGGGGCCCGGGTTCTGGCTACACCTTC
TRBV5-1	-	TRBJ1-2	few	CASSLGAGKVGYTF	TGCGCCAGCAGCTTGGGGGCAGGGAAGGTTGGCTACACCTTC
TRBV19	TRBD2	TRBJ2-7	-	CASGRGSYEQYF	TGTGCCAGCGGGAGGGGTTCCTACGAGCAGTACTTC
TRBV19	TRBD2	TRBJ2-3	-	CASSIAAGGDTQYF	TGTGCCAGTAGTATCGCAGCGGGAGGAGATACGCAGTATTTT
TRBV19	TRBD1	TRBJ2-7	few	CASSIVRTGIYEQYF	TGTGCCAGTAGTATAGTTCGGACAGGGATCTACGAGCAGTACTTC
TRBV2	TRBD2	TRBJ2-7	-	CASSGGTSGRPAYEQYF	TGTGCCAGCAGTGGGGGGACTAGCGGGAGGCCAGCCTACGAGCAGTACTTC